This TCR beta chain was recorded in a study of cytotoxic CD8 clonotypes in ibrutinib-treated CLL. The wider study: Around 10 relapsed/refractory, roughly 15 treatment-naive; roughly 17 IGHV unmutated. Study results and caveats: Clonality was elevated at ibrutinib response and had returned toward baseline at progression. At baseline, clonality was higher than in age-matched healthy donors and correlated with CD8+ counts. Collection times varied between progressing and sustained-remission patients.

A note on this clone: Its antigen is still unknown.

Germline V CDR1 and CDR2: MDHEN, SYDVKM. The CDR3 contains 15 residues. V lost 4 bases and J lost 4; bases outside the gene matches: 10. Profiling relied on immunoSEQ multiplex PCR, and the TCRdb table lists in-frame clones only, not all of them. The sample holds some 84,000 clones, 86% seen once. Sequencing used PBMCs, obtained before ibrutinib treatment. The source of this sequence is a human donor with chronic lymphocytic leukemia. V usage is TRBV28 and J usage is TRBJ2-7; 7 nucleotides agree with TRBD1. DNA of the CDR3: TGTGCCAGCAGTTCCCCGGGACAGACGGATTACGAGCAGTACTTC. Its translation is CASSSPGQTDYEQYF.